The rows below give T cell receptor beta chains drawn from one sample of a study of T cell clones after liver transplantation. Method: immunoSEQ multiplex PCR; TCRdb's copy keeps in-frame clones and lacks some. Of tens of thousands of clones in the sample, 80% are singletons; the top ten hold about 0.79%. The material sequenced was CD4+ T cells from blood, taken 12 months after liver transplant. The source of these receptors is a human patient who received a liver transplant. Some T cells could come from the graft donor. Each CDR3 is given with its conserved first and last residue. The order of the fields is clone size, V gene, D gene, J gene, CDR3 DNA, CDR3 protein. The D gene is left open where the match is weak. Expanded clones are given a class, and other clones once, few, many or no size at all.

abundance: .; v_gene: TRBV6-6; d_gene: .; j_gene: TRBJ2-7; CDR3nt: TGTGCCAGCAGTTACTCGACGACGAACGAGCAGTACTTC; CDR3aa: CASSYSTTNEQYF
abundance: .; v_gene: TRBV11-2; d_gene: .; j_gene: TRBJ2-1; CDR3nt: TGTGCCAGCAGCTTCCATTACCTACCCTACAATGAGCAGTTCTTC; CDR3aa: CASSFHYLPYNEQFF
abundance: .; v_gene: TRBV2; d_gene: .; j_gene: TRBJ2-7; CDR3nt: TGTGCCAGCAGGAGACAGAGACCTAGCTACGAGCAGTACTTC; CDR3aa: CASRRQRPSYEQYF
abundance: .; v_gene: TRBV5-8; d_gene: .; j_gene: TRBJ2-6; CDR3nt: TGTGCCAGCAGCTTGGAAAGGGGGTCTGGGGCCAACGTCCTGACTTTC; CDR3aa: CASSLERGSGANVLTF
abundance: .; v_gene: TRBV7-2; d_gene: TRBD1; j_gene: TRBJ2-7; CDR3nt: TGTGCCAGCAGCTTAGCGGTTGGGACAGCCCACTACGAGCAGTACTTC; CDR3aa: CASSLAVGTAHYEQYF
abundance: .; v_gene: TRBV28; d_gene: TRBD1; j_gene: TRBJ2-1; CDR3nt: TGTGCCAGCAGTTTAAATTACCGGGACAGGGCTTTCTTC; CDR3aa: CASSLNYRDRAFF
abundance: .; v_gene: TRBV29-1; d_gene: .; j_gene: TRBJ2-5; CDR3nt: TGCAGCGTACGACCGTATACCGTGGAGACCCAGTACTTC; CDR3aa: CSVRPYTVETQYF
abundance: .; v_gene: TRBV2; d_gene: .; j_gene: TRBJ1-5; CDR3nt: TGTGCCAGCAGTGACACGGGGGCTAGAGGAGGACATTTT; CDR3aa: CASSDTGARGGHF
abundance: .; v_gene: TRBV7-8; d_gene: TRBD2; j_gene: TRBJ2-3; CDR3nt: TGTGCCAGCAGCCCGCGGGGGGTCAACCCGACTAGCACAGATACGCAGTATTTT; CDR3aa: CASSPRGVNPTSTDTQYF
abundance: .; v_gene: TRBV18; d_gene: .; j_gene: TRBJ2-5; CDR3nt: TGTGCCAGCTCAAGGGACTTTCAAGAGACCCAGTACTTC; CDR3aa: CASSRDFQETQYF
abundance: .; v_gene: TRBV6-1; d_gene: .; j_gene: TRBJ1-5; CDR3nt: TGTGCCAGCAGTCAACAAAGGGGGGGCAATCAGCCCCAGCATTTT; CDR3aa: CASSQQRGGNQPQHF
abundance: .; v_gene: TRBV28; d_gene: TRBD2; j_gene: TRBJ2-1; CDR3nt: TGTGCCAGCAGTTCTCACTTAGCGGGAGCATTAGATGAGCAGTTCTTC; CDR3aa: CASSSHLAGALDEQFF
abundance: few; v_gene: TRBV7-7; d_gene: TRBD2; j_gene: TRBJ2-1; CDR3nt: TGTGCTAGCAGCCCAGGGACTAGCGGCAATGAGCAGTTCTTC; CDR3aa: CASSPGTSGNEQFF
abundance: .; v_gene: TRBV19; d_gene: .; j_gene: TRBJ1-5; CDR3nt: TGTGCCAGTCTCGGCAGGGCGGAGGATAGCAATCAGCCCCAGCATTTT; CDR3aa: CASLGRAEDSNQPQHF
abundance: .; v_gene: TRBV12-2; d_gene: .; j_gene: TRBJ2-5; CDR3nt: TGTGCAAGTCGCTTAGTCTCCGGATCTCAAGAGACCCAGTACTTC; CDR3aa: CASRLVSGSQETQYF
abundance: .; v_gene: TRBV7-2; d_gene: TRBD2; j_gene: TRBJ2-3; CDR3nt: TGTGCCAGCAGCTTAGCGGAACTAGCGTCTTGGGGGGATACGCAGTATTTT; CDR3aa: CASSLAELASWGDTQYF
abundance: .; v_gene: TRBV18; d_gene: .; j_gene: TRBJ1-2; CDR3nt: TGTGCCAGCTCACCGGTAGGAAGAAACTATGGCTACACCTTC; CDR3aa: CASSPVGRNYGYTF